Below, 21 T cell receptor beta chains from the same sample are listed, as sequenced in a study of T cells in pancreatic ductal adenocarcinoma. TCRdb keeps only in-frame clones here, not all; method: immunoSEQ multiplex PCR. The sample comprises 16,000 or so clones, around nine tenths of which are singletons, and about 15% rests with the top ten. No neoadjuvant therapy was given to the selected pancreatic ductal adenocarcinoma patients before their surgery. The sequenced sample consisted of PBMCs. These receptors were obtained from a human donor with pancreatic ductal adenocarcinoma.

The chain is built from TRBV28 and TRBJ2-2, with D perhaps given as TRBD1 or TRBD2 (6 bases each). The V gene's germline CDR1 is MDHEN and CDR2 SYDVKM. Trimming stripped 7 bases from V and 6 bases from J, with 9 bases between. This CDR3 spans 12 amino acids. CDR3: CASMGGAGELFF. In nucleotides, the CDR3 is TGTGCCAGCATGGGGGGCGCCGGGGAGCTGTTTTTT.

The DNA for the CDR3 is TGTGCCAGTAGTAAGACTAGCGGGGGGGTTAATGAGCAGTTCTTC. Its protein product is CASSKTSGGVNEQFF. This chain joins TRBV19 and TRBJ2-1, with 14 bases matching TRBD2. Losses at the gene ends were 4 bases for V and 7 bases for J; bases not matched to a gene: 3. Per germline, CDR1 LNHDA and CDR2 SQIVND (reference sequence). CDR3 length: 15 residues. Full variable domain (missing parts from reference TRBV19 and TRBJ2-1): DGGITQSPKYLFRKEGQNVTLSCEQNLNHDAMYWYRQDPGQGLRLIYYSQIVNDFQKGDIAEGYSVSREKKESFPLTVTSAQKNPTAFYLCASSKTSGGVNEQFFGPGTRLTVL.

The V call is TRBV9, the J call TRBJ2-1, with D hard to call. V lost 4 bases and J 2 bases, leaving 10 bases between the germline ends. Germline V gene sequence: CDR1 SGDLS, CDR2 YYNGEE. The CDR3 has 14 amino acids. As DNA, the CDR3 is TGTGCCAGCAGCCCCTATAATACCTACAATGAGCAGTTCTTC. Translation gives CASSPYNTYNEQFF.

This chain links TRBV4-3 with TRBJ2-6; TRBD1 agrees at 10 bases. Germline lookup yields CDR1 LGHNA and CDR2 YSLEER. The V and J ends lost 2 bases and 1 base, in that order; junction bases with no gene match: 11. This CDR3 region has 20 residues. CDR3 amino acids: CASSQYGTGVIGSGANVLTF. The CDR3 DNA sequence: TGCGCCAGCAGCCAATACGGGACAGGGGTAATTGGGTCTGGGGCCAACGTCCTGACTTTC.

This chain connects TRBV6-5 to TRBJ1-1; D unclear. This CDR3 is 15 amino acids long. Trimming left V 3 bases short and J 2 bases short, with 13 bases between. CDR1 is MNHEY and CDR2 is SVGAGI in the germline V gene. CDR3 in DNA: TGTGCCAGCAGTTATCCCCGGGCCGGAAACACTGAAGCTTTCTTT. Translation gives CASSYPRAGNTEAFF.

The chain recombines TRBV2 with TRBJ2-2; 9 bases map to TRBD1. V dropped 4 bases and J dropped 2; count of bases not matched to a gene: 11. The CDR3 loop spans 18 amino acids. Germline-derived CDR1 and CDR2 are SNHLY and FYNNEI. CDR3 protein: CASSGFLGQGFNTGELFF. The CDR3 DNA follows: TGTGCCAGCAGTGGATTTTTGGGACAGGGTTTTAACACCGGGGAGCTGTTTTTT. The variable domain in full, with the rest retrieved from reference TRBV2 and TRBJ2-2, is EPEVTQTPSHQVTQMGQEVILRCVPISNHLYFYWYRQILGQKVEFLVSFYNNEISEKSEIFDDQFSVERPDGSNFTLKIRSTKLEDSAMYFCASSGFLGQGFNTGELFFGEGSRLTVL.

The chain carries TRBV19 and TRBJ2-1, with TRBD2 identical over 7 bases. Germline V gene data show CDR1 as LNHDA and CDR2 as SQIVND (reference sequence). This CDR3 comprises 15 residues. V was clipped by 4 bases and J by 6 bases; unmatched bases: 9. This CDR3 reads CASSTRAGDGNEQFF. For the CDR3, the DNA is TGTGCCAGTAGTACCAGGGCGGGAGACGGCAATGAGCAGTTCTTC.

The CDR3 spells CASSPGHGREETQYF. The CDR3 DNA is TGTGCCAGCAGCCCAGGGCACGGGAGAGAAGAGACCCAGTACTTC. The gene calls are TRBV28 and TRBJ2-5; D perhaps matches TRBD2 (6 bases). V was clipped by 6 bases and J by 3 bases, with 17 bases between them. CDR1 is MDHEN, CDR2 SYDVKM, per germline. CDR3 size: 15 residues.

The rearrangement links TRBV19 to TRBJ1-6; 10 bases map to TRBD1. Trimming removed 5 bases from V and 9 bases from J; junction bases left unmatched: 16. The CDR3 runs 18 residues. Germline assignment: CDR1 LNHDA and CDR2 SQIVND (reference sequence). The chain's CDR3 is CASSYSPRDRGQGSPLHF. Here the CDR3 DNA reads TGTGCCAGTAGTTATAGCCCCCGAGACAGGGGGCAAGGTTCACCCCTCCACTTT.

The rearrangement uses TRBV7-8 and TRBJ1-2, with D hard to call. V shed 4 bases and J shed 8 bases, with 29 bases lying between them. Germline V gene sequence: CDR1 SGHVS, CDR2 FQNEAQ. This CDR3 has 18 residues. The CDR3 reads CASSYFARAFTAAGGYTF. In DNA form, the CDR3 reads TGTGCCAGCAGCTACTTCGCCCGGGCCTTTACGGCAGCGGGGGGCTACACCTTC.

The CDR3 nucleotides read TGTGCCAGAAGCTTGGCCTATGCGGGTGCTGTTTCCGAGCAGTACTTC. This encodes CARSLAYAGAVSEQYF. The chain has TRBV5-3 and TRBJ2-7, with a tentative D call TRBD2 (5 bases). TRBV5-3 is an open reading frame whose function is uncertain. The CDR3 loop spans 16 amino acids. V lost 0 bases and J 6 bases, leaving 19 bases between the germline ends.

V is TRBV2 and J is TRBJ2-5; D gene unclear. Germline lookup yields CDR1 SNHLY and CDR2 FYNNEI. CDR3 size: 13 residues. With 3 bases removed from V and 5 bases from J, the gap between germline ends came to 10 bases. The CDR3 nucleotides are TGTGCCAGCAGTGAGGGGATCGGGGAGACCCAGTACTTC. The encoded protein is CASSEGIGETQYF.

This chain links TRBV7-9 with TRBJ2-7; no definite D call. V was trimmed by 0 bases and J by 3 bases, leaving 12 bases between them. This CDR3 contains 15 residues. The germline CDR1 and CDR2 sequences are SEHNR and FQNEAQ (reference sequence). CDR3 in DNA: TGTGCCAGCAGCTTAGCGGGTAAAGGCATCTACGAGCAGTACTTC. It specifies CASSLAGKGIYEQYF.

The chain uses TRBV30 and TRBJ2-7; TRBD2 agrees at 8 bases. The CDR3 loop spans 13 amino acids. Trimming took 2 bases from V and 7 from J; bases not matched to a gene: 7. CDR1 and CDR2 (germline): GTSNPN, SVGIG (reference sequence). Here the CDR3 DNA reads TGTGCCTGGAGTTGGGACACGGGAGGGGAGCAGTACTTC. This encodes CAWSWDTGGEQYF. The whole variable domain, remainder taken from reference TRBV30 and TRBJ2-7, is SQTIHQWPATLVQPVGSPLSLECTVEGTSNPNLYWYRQAAGRGLQLLFYSVGIGQISSEVPQNLSASRPQDRQFILSSKKLLLSDSGFYLCAWSWDTGGEQYFGPGTRLTVT.

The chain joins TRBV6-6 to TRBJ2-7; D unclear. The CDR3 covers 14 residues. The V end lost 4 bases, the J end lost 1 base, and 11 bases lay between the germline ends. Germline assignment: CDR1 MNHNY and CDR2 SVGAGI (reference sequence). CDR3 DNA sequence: TGTGCCAGCAGTTCGGACGGTAAATCCTACGAGCAGTACTTC. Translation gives CASSSDGKSYEQYF.

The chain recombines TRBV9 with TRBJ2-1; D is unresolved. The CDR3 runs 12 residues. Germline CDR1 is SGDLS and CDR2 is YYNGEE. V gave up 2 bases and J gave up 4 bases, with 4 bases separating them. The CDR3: CASSVTYNEQFF. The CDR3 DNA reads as TGTGCCAGCAGCGTCACTTACAATGAGCAGTTCTTC.

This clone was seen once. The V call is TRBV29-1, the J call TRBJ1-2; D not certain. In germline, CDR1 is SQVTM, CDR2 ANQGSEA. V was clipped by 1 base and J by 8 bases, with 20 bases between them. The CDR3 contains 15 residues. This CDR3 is CSVEGALEGAAGYTF. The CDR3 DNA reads TGCAGCGTTGAAGGGGCCCTTGAGGGCGCAGCGGGCTACACCTTC.

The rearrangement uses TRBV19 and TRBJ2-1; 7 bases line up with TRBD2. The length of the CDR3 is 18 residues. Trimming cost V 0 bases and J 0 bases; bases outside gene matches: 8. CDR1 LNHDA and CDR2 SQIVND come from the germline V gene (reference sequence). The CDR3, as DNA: TGTGCCAGTAGTATAGATCATGCTAGCGGCAGCTCCTACAATGAGCAGTTCTTC. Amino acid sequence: CASSIDHASGSSYNEQFF.

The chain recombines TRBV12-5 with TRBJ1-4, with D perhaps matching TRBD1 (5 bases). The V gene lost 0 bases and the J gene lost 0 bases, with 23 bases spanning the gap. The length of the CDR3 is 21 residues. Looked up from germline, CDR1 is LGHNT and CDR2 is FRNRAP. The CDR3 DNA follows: TGTGCTAGTGGTTTGGTGCAACCCCCCGGGGCAGCTAATCCAACTAATGAAAAACTGTTTTTT. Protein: CASGLVQPPGAANPTNEKLFF. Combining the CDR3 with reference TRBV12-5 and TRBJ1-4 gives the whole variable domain DARVTQTPRHKVTEMGQEVTMRCQPILGHNTVFWYRQTMMQGLELLAYFRNRAPLDDSGMPKDRFSAEMPDATLATLKIQPSEPRDSAVYFCASGLVQPPGAANPTNEKLFFGSGTQLSVL.

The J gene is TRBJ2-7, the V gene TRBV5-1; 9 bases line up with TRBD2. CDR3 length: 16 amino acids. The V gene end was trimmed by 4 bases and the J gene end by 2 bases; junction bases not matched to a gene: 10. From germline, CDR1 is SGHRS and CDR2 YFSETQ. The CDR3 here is CASSDSGSPRPYEQYF. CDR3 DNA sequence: TGCGCCAGCAGCGATAGCGGGAGTCCCCGTCCCTACGAGCAGTACTTC. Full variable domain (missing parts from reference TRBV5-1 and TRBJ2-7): KAGVTQTPRYLIKTRGQQVTLSCSPISGHRSVSWYQQTPGQGLQFLFEYFSETQRNKGNFPGRFSGRQFSNSRSEMNVSTLELGDSALYLCASSDSGSPRPYEQYFGPGTRLTVT.

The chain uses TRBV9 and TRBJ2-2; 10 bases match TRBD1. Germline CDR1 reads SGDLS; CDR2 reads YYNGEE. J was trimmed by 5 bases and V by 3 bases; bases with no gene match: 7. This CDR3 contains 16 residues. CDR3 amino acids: CASSGSRDRGTGELFF. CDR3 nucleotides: TGTGCCAGCAGCGGCAGCCGGGACAGGGGAACCGGGGAGCTGTTTTTT.